A selection of T cell receptor beta chains follows, all from one sample in a study of blood T cell repertoires in COVID-19. The repertoire was sequenced with immunoSEQ multiplex PCR; TCRdb's copy has only in-frame clones and lacks some. Among under 50,000 clones listed, roughly nine tenths were seen once. The material sequenced was peripheral blood. The origin of the receptors is a man between 70 and 80 years old with active COVID-19. CDR3s include the opening cysteine and the closing phenylalanine or tryptophan. The D gene is left open where the match is weak.

D gene: TRBD1; J gene: TRBJ2-1; V gene: TRBV19; CDR3 protein: CASKGTGGVWVNEQFF; CDR3 DNA: TGTGCCAGTAAAGGGACAGGGGGCGTATGGGTTAATGAGCAGTTCTTC
D gene: NA; J gene: TRBJ2-7; V gene: TRBV28; CDR3 protein: CASSLMRTYEQYF; CDR3 DNA: TGTGCCAGCAGTTTAATGAGGACCTACGAGCAGTACTTC
D gene: TRBD1; J gene: TRBJ1-2; V gene: TRBV28; CDR3 protein: CASSLFGTGGYTF; CDR3 DNA: TGTGCCAGCAGTTTGTTTGGGACAGGTGGCTACACCTTC
D gene: NA; J gene: TRBJ2-3; V gene: TRBV1; CDR3 protein: CTSSQEPPPTSVDTQYF; CDR3 DNA: TGCACCAGCAGCCAAGAACCCCCCCCAACTAGCGTAGATACGCAGTATTTT
D gene: TRBD2; J gene: TRBJ2-7; V gene: TRBV28; CDR3 protein: CAINAGTSGTYEQYF; CDR3 DNA: TGTGCCATCAATGCTGGGACTAGCGGCACCTACGAGCAGTACTTC
D gene: NA; J gene: TRBJ2-3; V gene: TRBV6-1; CDR3 protein: CASSEVSDTQYF; CDR3 DNA: TGTGCCAGCAGTGAAGTCTCGGATACGCAGTATTTT
D gene: NA; J gene: TRBJ1-1; V gene: TRBV5-1; CDR3 protein: CASSLAPGHRGTEAFF; CDR3 DNA: TGCGCCAGCAGCTTGGCTCCGGGACATCGCGGCACTGAAGCTTTCTTT
D gene: NA; J gene: TRBJ1-5; V gene: TRBV14; CDR3 protein: CASSQEGGRGNQPQHF; CDR3 DNA: TGTGCCAGCAGCCAAGAGGGAGGCCGGGGGAATCAGCCCCAGCATTTT
D gene: NA; J gene: TRBJ2-5; V gene: TRBV11-3; CDR3 protein: CASSHGGQETQYF; CDR3 DNA: TGTGCCAGCAGCCACGGGGGCCAAGAGACCCAGTACTTC
D gene: NA; J gene: TRBJ2-6; V gene: TRBV9; CDR3 protein: CASSVGSSGANVLTF; CDR3 DNA: TGTGCCAGCAGCGTCGGGAGCTCTGGGGCCAACGTCCTGACTTTC
D gene: TRBD1; J gene: TRBJ1-2; V gene: TRBV18; CDR3 protein: CASSPGDRYYGYTF; CDR3 DNA: TGTGCCAGCTCACCAGGGGACAGGTACTATGGCTACACCTTC
D gene: TRBD2; J gene: TRBJ2-7; V gene: TRBV10-2; CDR3 protein: CASSPSSGGYEQYF; CDR3 DNA: TGCGCCAGCAGTCCCTCTAGCGGGGGTTACGAGCAGTACTTC
D gene: TRBD2; J gene: TRBJ2-3; V gene: TRBV13; CDR3 protein: CASSLSGYRVAGEIADTQYF; CDR3 DNA: TGTGCCAGCAGCTTAAGTGGTTATCGCGTGGCGGGGGAAATAGCAGATACGCAGTATTTT
D gene: NA; J gene: TRBJ1-5; V gene: TRBV19; CDR3 protein: CASRRDLNQPQHF; CDR3 DNA: TGTGCTTCACGCAGGGATTTGAATCAGCCCCAGCATTTT
D gene: TRBD1; J gene: TRBJ1-4; V gene: TRBV28; CDR3 protein: CASSKKTGINEKLFF; CDR3 DNA: TGTGCCAGCAGCAAAAAGACAGGGATCAATGAAAAACTGTTTTTT
D gene: NA; J gene: TRBJ2-5; V gene: TRBV7-7; CDR3 protein: CASSLGQGQETQYF; CDR3 DNA: TGTGCTAGCAGCTTAGGGCAGGGACAAGAGACCCAGTACTTC
D gene: NA; J gene: TRBJ1-5; V gene: TRBV7-9; CDR3 protein: CASSEGGNQPQHF; CDR3 DNA: TGTGCCAGCAGCGAGGGGGGGAATCAGCCCCAGCATTTT
D gene: NA; J gene: TRBJ1-5; V gene: TRBV10-2; CDR3 protein: CASSRTGRPQHF; CDR3 DNA: TGCGCCAGCAGCCGGACTGGACGGCCCCAGCATTTT
D gene: NA; J gene: TRBJ1-1; V gene: TRBV4-1; CDR3 protein: CASSPTGLATEAFF; CDR3 DNA: TGCGCCAGCAGCCCTACAGGGTTGGCCACTGAAGCTTTCTTT
D gene: NA; J gene: TRBJ2-1; V gene: TRBV7-9; CDR3 protein: CASSPRQPSIYNEQFF; CDR3 DNA: TGTGCCAGCAGCCCCAGACAGCCCTCCATCTACAATGAGCAGTTCTTC